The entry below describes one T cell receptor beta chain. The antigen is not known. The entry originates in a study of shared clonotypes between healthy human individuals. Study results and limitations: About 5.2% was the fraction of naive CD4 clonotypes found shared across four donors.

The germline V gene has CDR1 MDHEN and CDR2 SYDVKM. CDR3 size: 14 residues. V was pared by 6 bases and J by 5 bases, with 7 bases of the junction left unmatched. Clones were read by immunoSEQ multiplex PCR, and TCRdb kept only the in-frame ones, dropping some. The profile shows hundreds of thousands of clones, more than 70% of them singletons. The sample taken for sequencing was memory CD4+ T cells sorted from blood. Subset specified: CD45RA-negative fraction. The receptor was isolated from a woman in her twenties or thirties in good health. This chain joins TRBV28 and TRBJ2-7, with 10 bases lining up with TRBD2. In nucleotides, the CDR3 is TGTGCCAGCAGACCTAGCGGGAGTAAGGACGAGCAGTACTTC. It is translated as CASRPSGSKDEQYF.